The 19 T cell receptor beta chains below come from one sample, sequenced in a study of shared clonotypes between healthy human individuals. Method: immunoSEQ multiplex PCR; TCRdb's copy keeps in-frame clones and lacks some. The repertoire consists of about 1 million clones, with 65% to 80% occurring once and the leading ten covering about 1.5%. The sequenced sample was memory CD4+ T cells sorted from blood. Subset here: CD45RA-negative fraction. These receptors were obtained from a man aged 18-30 years in good health.

This chain joins TRBV5-1 and TRBJ2-5; TRBD1 is a possible D gene (7 bases). The CDR3 runs 13 residues. The ends were cut back, 6 bases at V and 4 bases at J, with 13 bases in the middle. Germline V gene lookup returns CDR1 SGHRS and CDR2 YFSETQ. CDR3 nucleotide sequence: TGCGCCAGCACCAGGGGGGACGGAGAGACCCAGTACTTC. This translates into CASTRGDGETQYF. Looking up the rest from reference TRBV5-1 and TRBJ2-5 gives the full variable domain: KAGVTQTPRYLIKTRGQQVTLSCSPISGHRSVSWYQQTPGQGLQFLFEYFSETQRNKGNFPGRFSGRQFSNSRSEMNVSTLELGDSALYLCASTRGDGETQYFGPGTRLLVL.

This clone was observed once. The chain carries TRBV19 and TRBJ1-2; weak D call: TRBD1 (5 bases). The CDR3 consists of 13 residues. Germline V lookup: CDR1 LNHDA, CDR2 SQIVND (reference sequence). V lost 6 bases to trimming and J lost 5 bases, with 13 bases between them. CDR3 sequence: CASRPSTGYGYTF. The CDR3 DNA reads TGTGCCAGTAGGCCCTCAACAGGTTATGGCTACACCTTC.

A remark on this clone: Other DNA sequences in this specimen translate into the identical CDR3. The V call is TRBV5-1, the J call TRBJ2-2, with 9 nucleotides matching TRBD1. CDR1 is SGHRS and CDR2 is YFSETQ in the germline V gene. Trimming took 2 bases from V and 3 from J; bases not matched to a gene: 2. CDR3 size: 15 residues. CDR3 bases: TGCGCCAGCAGCTTACAGGGGGCGGACACCGGGGAGCTGTTTTTT. Protein: CASSLQGADTGELFF.

The chain has TRBV4-3 and TRBJ1-1; no definite D call. Germline CDR1 reads LGHNA; CDR2 reads YSLEER. This CDR3 spans 13 amino acids. Trimming cost V 0 bases and J 1 base, with 3 bases left between them. The CDR3 nucleotides read TGCGCCAGCAGCCAAGAACAGAACACTGAAGCTTTCTTT. Its translation is CASSQEQNTEAFF.

With respect to this clone: A read error is likely here: a far larger clone is one base away. This chain uses TRBV7-7 with TRBJ1-3; 8 bases agree with TRBD1. The CDR3 has 15 residues. Germline V CDR1 and CDR2: SSHAT, FNYEAQ (reference sequence). The CDR3 nucleotides read TGTGCTAGCAGCCCCGGACAGGGCCCTGGAAACACCATATATTTT. Translating it yields CASSPGQGPGNTIYF.

The chain carries TRBV28 and TRBJ1-2; 7 bases agree with TRBD1. CDR3 length: 18 residues. CDR1 MDHEN and CDR2 SYDVKM come from the germline V gene. With V trimmed by 5 bases and J by 6 bases, 21 bases remained unmatched. The CDR3 sequence is CASSPLGQVGTVFDGYTF. The CDR3 DNA reads TGTGCCAGCAGTCCCCTTGGACAGGTCGGTACGGTGTTTGATGGCTACACCTTC.

The chain uses TRBV10-3 and TRBJ1-5; no clear D. Per germline, CDR1 ENHRY and CDR2 SYGVKD. V lost 0 bases to trimming and J lost 4 bases, with 10 bases between them. There are 15 residues in the CDR3. The CDR3 sequence is CAISESTGGNQPQHF. The CDR3 DNA follows: TGTGCCATCAGTGAGTCGACCGGCGGGAATCAGCCCCAGCATTTT.

CDR3 sequence: CASRSKLGYNEQFF. The DNA for the CDR3 is TGTGCCAGCAGATCAAAACTAGGCTACAATGAGCAGTTCTTC. The genes are TRBV6-6 and TRBJ2-1; possibly TRBD2 for D (5 bases). This CDR3 contains 14 residues. From germline, CDR1 is MNHNY and CDR2 SVGAGI (reference sequence). Trimming took off 6 bases at V and 3 bases at J, with 12 bases between the two ends.

Of note for this clone: The same CDR3 also results from other DNA sequences found in this sample. The chain recombines TRBV18 with TRBJ2-7; no clear D. V was shortened by 3 bases and J by 1 base, with 10 bases between the two germline ends. CDR1 KGHSH and CDR2 LQKENI come from the germline V gene. This CDR3 region has 14 residues. The CDR3 sequence: CASSPGLGSYEQYF. Written as DNA, the CDR3 is TGTGCCAGCTCACCGGGATTAGGGTCCTACGAGCAGTACTTC.

The chain joins TRBV6-1 to TRBJ1-6; D is unresolved. V was clipped by 3 bases and J by 6 bases, with 12 bases between them. This CDR3 region has 15 residues. Per germline, CDR1 MNHNS and CDR2 SASEGT. CDR3 region: CASSEVREGNSPLHF. In DNA form, the CDR3 reads TGTGCCAGCAGTGAGGTCCGGGAGGGTAATTCACCCCTCCACTTT.

The genes are TRBV2 and TRBJ1-5; D is uncertain. CDR1 is SNHLY and CDR2 is FYNNEI in the germline V gene. Trimming stripped 4 bases from V and 1 base from J, with 11 bases between. This CDR3 contains 15 residues. The CDR3 protein is CASSAGPKSNQPQHF. DNA for the CDR3: TGTGCCAGCAGTGCAGGCCCCAAGAGCAATCAGCCCCAGCATTTT. Filled out from reference TRBV2 and TRBJ1-5, the complete variable domain reads EPEVTQTPSHQVTQMGQEVILRCVPISNHLYFYWYRQILGQKVEFLVSFYNNEISEKSEIFDDQFSVERPDGSNFTLKIRSTKLEDSAMYFCASSAGPKSNQPQHFGDGTRLSIL.

This sequence joins TRBV29-1 and TRBJ2-1, with 10 bases lining up with TRBD2. Germline-derived CDR1 and CDR2 are SQVTM and ANQGSEA. The CDR3 runs 14 residues. V gave up 4 bases and J gave up 2 bases; unmatched junction bases: 2. In nucleotides, the CDR3 is TGCAGCGTTGGAAGCGGGAGGGCCTACAATGAGCAGTTCTTC. Translated, it gives CSVGSGRAYNEQFF.

The chain couples TRBV5-1 to TRBJ2-5; D not resolved. The CDR3 runs to 14 residues. The V gene's germline CDR1 is SGHRS and CDR2 YFSETQ. The V end was cut by 0 bases, the J end by 4 bases, with 10 bases between. The CDR3 is CASSLVGYGETQYF. CDR3 in DNA: TGCGCCAGCAGCTTGGTTGGGTATGGAGAGACCCAGTACTTC.

CDR3: CASSLAGVSGDTQYF. CDR3 in DNA: TGTGCCAGCAGCTTGGCCGGGGTAAGCGGAGATACGCAGTATTTT. This chain connects TRBV5-6 to TRBJ2-3; TRBD2 is a possible D gene (5 bases). V lost 0 bases, J lost 5 bases, and 13 bases lay in between. This CDR3 is 15 amino acids long. Germline V CDR1 and CDR2: SGHDT, YYEEEE.

The V and J genes are TRBV15 and TRBJ1-1; D not certain. The V end was cut by 3 bases, the J end by 3 bases, with 14 bases between. Per germline, CDR1 LNHNV and CDR2 YYDKDF (reference sequence). The CDR3 extends over 15 amino acids. The CDR3 here is CATSRNGREDTEAFF. The CDR3 DNA reads as TGTGCCACCAGCAGGAACGGGAGAGAAGACACTGAAGCTTTCTTT.

Comments on this clone: This same CDR3 is encoded by further DNA sequences in the sample. V and J are TRBV7-2 and TRBJ2-7; D gene unclear. Germline V gene sequence: CDR1 SGHTA, CDR2 FQGNSA. Trimming removed 3 bases from V and 0 bases from J, with 9 bases in between. This CDR3 is built from 14 residues. For the CDR3, the DNA is TGTGCCAGCAGCTTTGGCGGCCGCTCCTACGAGCAGTACTTC. Its translation: CASSFGGRSYEQYF.

This clone was detected only a few times. The V gene is TRBV6-6, the J gene TRBJ2-2; 7 nucleotides line up with TRBD1. J lost 4 bases, V lost 4 bases, and 6 bases had no gene match. The germline gives CDR1 MNHNY, CDR2 SVGAGI (reference sequence). The CDR3 is made up of 15 amino acids. This CDR3 reads CASSFLTGPTGELFF. The CDR3 coding sequence is TGTGCCAGCAGTTTCCTGACAGGGCCCACCGGGGAGCTGTTTTTT.

The V gene is TRBV19, the J gene TRBJ1-2, with 8 bases identical to TRBD1. V dropped 6 bases and J dropped 8; count of bases not matched to a gene: 11. Germline values: CDR1 LNHDA, CDR2 SQIVND (reference sequence). The CDR3 runs to 14 residues. CDR3 amino acids: CASSPWTGTGGYTF. DNA for the CDR3: TGTGCCAGTAGCCCCTGGACAGGGACGGGGGGCTACACCTTC.

As to this clone: The same CDR3 arises from other DNA sequences in this sample as well. This chain links TRBV19 with TRBJ2-6; the match to TRBD1 covers 8 bases. CDR3 length: 15 residues. The germline gives CDR1 LNHDA, CDR2 SQIVND (reference sequence). The trim removed 5 bases at V and 2 bases at J, leaving 2 bases unmatched. CDR3 bases: TGTGCCAGTAGTGACAGGGGTCCTGGGGCCAACGTCCTGACTTTC. Amino acids: CASSDRGPGANVLTF.